A single sample is the source of the 17 T cell receptor beta chains below, sequenced in a study of blood T cell repertoires in COVID-19. Sequenced by immunoSEQ multiplex PCR; TCRdb stores in-frame clones only, minus some. The table lists tens of thousands of clones, approximately 83% of them singletons. Sequenced input: peripheral blood. The receptors here all came from a woman older than 75 with COVID-19, enrolled during active disease.

This chain connects TRBV6-2 or TRBV6-3 to TRBJ1-1; D not certain. Germline CDR1 reads MNHEY; CDR2 reads SVGEGT. The CDR3 sequence is 13 residues long. Between the trimmed V and J ends, which lost 5 bases and 0 bases, there was a span of 7 bases. This CDR3 reads CASSTPLNTEAFF. The CDR3 coding sequence is TGTGCCAGCAGTACACCTCTGAACACTGAAGCTTTCTTT.

This chain links TRBV2 with TRBJ1-4; 10 positions match TRBD1. Germline CDR1 reads SNHLY; CDR2 reads FYNNEI. Trimming at V came to 8 bases and at J to 4 bases, leaving 1 base not matched to a gene. This CDR3 is 13 amino acids long. DNA of the CDR3: TGTGCCAGCGGGACAGGGGTTAATGAAAAACTGTTTTTT. Protein: CASGTGVNEKLFF.

The chain recombines TRBV7-9 with TRBJ1-5; a weak D match, TRBD1 (5 bases). This CDR3 comprises 14 residues. V was cut by 5 bases and J by 6 bases, with 14 bases left in between. CDR1 is SEHNR, CDR2 FQNEAQ, per germline (reference sequence). CDR3 region: CASSPGPGGQPQHF. In nucleotides, the CDR3 is TGTGCCAGCAGCCCAGGGCCGGGGGGTCAGCCCCAGCATTTT.

The chain joins TRBV3-1 (or the pseudogene TRBV3-2) to TRBJ2-2; TRBD2 aligns across 9 bases. The J segment lost 6 bases and the V segment lost 3 bases, leaving 8 bases of the junction unmatched. The CDR3 sequence is 16 residues long. Germline CDR1 is LGHDT and CDR2 is YNNKEL (reference sequence). The CDR3 DNA sequence: TGTGCCAGCAGCCATGGACTAGCGTTTAGCGCCGGGGAGCTGTTTTTT. This translates into CASSHGLAFSAGELFF.

This clone was detected only once. The V gene is TRBV5-8, the J gene TRBJ1-3; unclear D gene. Trimming removed 4 bases from V and 2 bases from J, with 13 bases in between. Germline V gives CDR1 SGHTS, CDR2 YDEGEE. The CDR3 has 15 residues. The CDR3 DNA sequence: TGTGCCAGCAGCCCAAGCTCTGTGGCTGGAAACACCATATATTTT. Protein product: CASSPSSVAGNTIYF.

The V and J genes are TRBV2 and TRBJ1-2; D perhaps matches TRBD1 (5 bases). There are 14 residues in the CDR3. The V end lost 6 bases, the J end lost 8 bases, and 19 bases lay between the germline ends. Germline V gene lookup returns CDR1 SNHLY and CDR2 FYNNEI. The CDR3 protein is CASSPSGFPGGYTF. The CDR3 DNA reads as TGTGCCAGCAGCCCCTCAGGGTTTCCAGGCGGCTACACCTTC.

This sequence joins TRBV7-2 and TRBJ1-2; no clear D gene. With 0 bases removed from V and 5 bases from J, the gap between germline ends came to 7 bases. Looked up from germline, CDR1 is SGHTA and CDR2 is FQGNSA. This CDR3 is 13 amino acids long. This CDR3 is CASSLARQYGYTF. The CDR3 DNA sequence: TGTGCCAGCAGCTTAGCGAGGCAGTATGGCTACACCTTC. The complete variable domain, with remaining parts taken from reference TRBV7-2 and TRBJ1-2, reads GAGVSQSPSNKVTEKGKDVELRCDPISGHTALYWYRQSLGQGLEFLIYFQGNSAPDKSGLPSDRFSAERTGGSVSTLTIQRTQQEDSAVYLCASSLARQYGYTFGSGTRLTVV.

The chain joins TRBV7-8 to TRBJ2-1; tentative D call: TRBD2 (5 bases). This CDR3 spans 15 amino acids. Between the trimmed V and J ends, which lost 4 bases and 0 bases, there was a span of 10 bases. Germline V gives CDR1 SGHVS, CDR2 FQNEAQ. CDR3: CASSSSGRSYNEQFF. CDR3 DNA sequence: TGTGCCAGCAGCTCGAGCGGCCGCTCCTACAATGAGCAGTTCTTC.

This sequence joins TRBV11-2 and TRBJ2-5, with 8 bases matching TRBD2. The ends lost 1 base at V and 9 bases at J; junction bases unmatched: 16. This CDR3 comprises 17 residues. Germline values: CDR1 SGHAT, CDR2 FQNNGV. This CDR3 is CASSLVAGSRTKRPQYF. CDR3 DNA sequence: TGTGCCAGCAGCTTAGTAGCGGGGAGCCGGACCAAGAGACCCCAGTACTTC.

The chain recombines TRBV3-1 (or the pseudogene TRBV3-2) with TRBJ2-5, with 9 nucleotides matching TRBD2. CDR1 and CDR2 from the germline V gene are LGHDT and YNNKEL (reference sequence). Trimming at V came to 1 base and at J to 4 bases, leaving 7 bases not matched to a gene. The CDR3 contains 16 residues. The CDR3, as DNA: TGTGCCAGCAGCCAAGGCGTTGCTAGCGGGGCAGAGACCCAGTACTTC. This translates into CASSQGVASGAETQYF.

The chain uses TRBV4-1 and TRBJ1-2; D might be TRBD1 (5 bases). V gave up 4 bases and J gave up 4 bases, with 13 bases separating them. Germline CDR1 is MGHRA and CDR2 is YSYEKL. The CDR3 has 14 residues. The DNA for the CDR3 is TGCGCCAGCAGCCCCGCCGCGGGGGGCTATGGCTACACCTTC. Protein: CASSPAAGGYGYTF.

V is TRBV4-1 and J is TRBJ1-2; 7 bases agree with TRBD1. After removal of 3 bases from V and 4 bases from J, the junction contained 14 bases not matched to a gene. There are 17 residues in the CDR3. The germline V gene encodes CDR1 MGHRA and CDR2 YSYEKL. CDR3 in amino acids: CASSQTQGPLRPYGYTF. As DNA, the CDR3 is TGCGCCAGCAGCCAGACACAGGGGCCGCTCCGGCCCTATGGCTACACCTTC.

V usage is TRBV6-6 and J usage is TRBJ2-2, with D perhaps TRBD1 (5 bases). CDR3 length equals 15 residues. Trimming removed 4 bases from V and 2 bases from J, with 11 bases in between. Germline CDR1 MNHNY, CDR2 SVGAGI (reference sequence). CDR3: CASSWTQGNTGELFF. In nucleotides, the CDR3 is TGTGCCAGCAGTTGGACGCAGGGTAACACCGGGGAGCTGTTTTTT.

The chain is built from TRBV18 and TRBJ2-5; D possibly corresponds to TRBD2 (6 bases). The CDR3 loop spans 15 amino acids. The V and J ends lost 3 bases and 5 bases respectively, with 16 bases between them. Germline CDR1 KGHSH, CDR2 LQKENI. The CDR3 region is CASSPQTSGVETQYF. The CDR3 DNA follows: TGTGCCAGCTCACCGCAAACATCGGGGGTGGAGACCCAGTACTTC.

The chain is built from TRBV6-6 and TRBJ1-4; a weak D match, TRBD1 (6 bases). Per the germline V gene, CDR1 is MNHNY and CDR2 is SVGAGI (reference sequence). CDR3 length equals 14 residues. V was trimmed by 5 bases and J by 4 bases, leaving 11 bases between them. CDR3 sequence: CASSRQEINEKLFF. CDR3 nucleotides: TGTGCCAGCAGTCGACAGGAAATTAATGAAAAACTGTTTTTT.

This chain joins TRBV11-3 and TRBJ2-5; D possibly corresponds to TRBD1 (5 bases). The CDR3 consists of 15 residues. Between the trimmed V and J ends, which lost 8 bases and 2 bases, there was a span of 18 bases. Germline V gene lookup returns CDR1 SGHNT and CDR2 YENEEA. The CDR3 bases are TGTGCCAGCTCCCATGGGGCAGGCGCGCAAGAGACCCAGTACTTC. It yields the protein CASSHGAGAQETQYF.

This CDR3 is CASSHTPRYGYTF. DNA for the CDR3: TGTGCCAGCAGCCATACCCCGAGGTATGGCTACACCTTC. This rearrangement joins TRBV14 to TRBJ1-2; unclear D gene. Germline values: CDR1 SGHDN, CDR2 FVKESK. Trimming pared 3 bases from V and 5 bases from J, leaving 10 bases between. The CDR3 totals 13 residues.